This TCR beta chain was identified in a study of Graves' ophthalmopathy and Graves' hyperthyroidism. RNA transcripts were the source from which TCR beta CDR3 regions were amplified. First-round RT-PCR relied on HTBI primers, and a second-round multiplex PCR came next. MiXCR was run by TCRdb on the multiplex PCR reads, yielding one entry per CDR3 protein. The sample includes under 800,000 distinct CDR3 sequences, 22% of them seen just once. In its sample, this clonotype was seen many times. The CDR3 has 14 residues. The germline V and J ends were trimmed by 0 bases and 3 bases, with 12 bases remaining between them. Looked up from germline, CDR1 is DFQATT and CDR2 is SNEGSKA (reference sequence).

Source material: peripheral blood. The clonotype comes from a young woman with stable Graves' hyperthyroidism. Some clones in this sample may be carry-over from other donors' samples. V and J are TRBV20-1 and TRBJ2-7; no reliable D call. CDR3: CSARESGGVYEQYF. The CDR3, as DNA: TGCAGTGCTAGAGAGAGTGGTGGGGTCTACGAGCAGTACTTC.